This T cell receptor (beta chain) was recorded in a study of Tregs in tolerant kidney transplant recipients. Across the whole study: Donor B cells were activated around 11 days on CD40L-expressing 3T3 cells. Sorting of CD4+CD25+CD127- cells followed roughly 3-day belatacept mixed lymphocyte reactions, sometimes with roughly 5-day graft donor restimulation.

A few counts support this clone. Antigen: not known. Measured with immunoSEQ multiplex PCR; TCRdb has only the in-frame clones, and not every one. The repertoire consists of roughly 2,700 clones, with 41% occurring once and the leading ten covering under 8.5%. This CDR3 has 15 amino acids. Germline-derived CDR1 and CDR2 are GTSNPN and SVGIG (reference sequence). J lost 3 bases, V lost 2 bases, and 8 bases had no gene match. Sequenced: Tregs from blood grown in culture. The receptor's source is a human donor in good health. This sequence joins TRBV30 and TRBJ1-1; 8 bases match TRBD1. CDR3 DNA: TGTGCCTGGAGTCCTATAGGACAGGGCGACACTGAAGCTTTCTTT. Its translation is CAWSPIGQGDTEAFF.